What follows is one TCR beta chain and its context. This clone appeared once. Its binding antigen is unknown. Qualities for individual bases were not recorded, and no much larger clone is one base off. This sample is drawn from a study of T cell responses to AZD1222 COVID-19 vaccine (TCRdb year 2021). Looking at the study overall: A total of 233 trial participants underwent TCR sequencing, of whom about 210 received two doses of AZD1222 and 26 received two doses of the MenACWY control vaccine. Enrollment into the trials was organized by age into subgroups of 18-55, 56-69 and 70-plus years, and those subgroups contained about 160, 30 and 59 TCR-sequenced participants, respectively.

Taken with the paper, the label for time point translates to: baseline before first vaccination. The treatment or condition label, as the study defines it: meningococcal conjugate vaccine given as trial control. The vaccinee samples were drawn from two UK trials, COV001 and COV002, one of which was a single-blind randomized controlled phase 2/3 trial testing AZD1222 (ChAdOx1 nCoV-19) in healthy adults. For TCRbeta chain sequencing, PBMC samples were collected from trial participants at day 0 and at day 28 after the second dose. The CDR3 regions of human TCRbeta chains were analyzed by immunosequencing. As for the original processing: Repertoire TCRs were matched against a reference library of SARS-CoV-2-specific TCRs generated with the MIRA antigen-specificity platform. Breadth was defined as the fraction of unique TCRs that were SARS-CoV-2-associated. Depth was defined as the fraction of total T cells that were SARS-CoV-2-associated. Each spike-specific TCR was assigned to its reactive spike region and to a CD4 or CD8 class using the MIRA data. Log10-transformed breadth and depth values were compared by one-way ANOVA with Sidak's multiple comparisons tests. In its TCRdb copy, this immuneACCESS table keeps in-frame sequences only and misses some clones. Where compared with another copy, unresolved V genes explain less than half of these, and the others have no known cause. The DNA gave D and trimming, while V, J and clone size come from that table. Across this sample there are some 170,000 clones, with about 91% seen only once. The ten top clones hold 4% to 5.5% of the sample.

The V end gives up 6 bases and the J end 3 bases, leaving 8 bases in the junction not matched to a gene. CDR1 and CDR2 are read off the germline V gene as ENHRY and SYGVKD. From cysteine to phenylalanine, the CDR3 is 16 amino acids long. The sequence is cut down to CDR3 DNA, 48 bases in frame from base 1. Results and caveats for the whole study, not just this receptor: The 56-69-year group was small, and its depth increase did not reach significance, likely because of low power. Vaccine-associated CD4 TCRs spanned the whole spike protein, with dominant responses in regions 160-218 and 743-854. Participants were mostly white British and included more females than males, and it was suggested by the authors that clonal diversity may have been underestimated. After two AZD1222 doses, spike-specific TCR breadth and depth were significantly higher than at day 0 and than in MenACWY recipients. Conclusions about previously exposed vaccinees were limited because only six or seven AZD1222 recipients were SARS-CoV-2 seropositive at baseline. Epitopes outside the regions mutated in the B.1.351 and B.1.1.7 variants were reportedly recognized by nearly half of the unique spike-specific TCRs. Because no samples from the day 14 peak response were available, repertoires could be characterized only after the peak T cell response.

The TCR was taken from an adult in good health. The chain couples TRBV10-3 to TRBJ2-3, and TRBD2 aligns with 11 junction nucleotides. This specimen was peripheral blood, taken on day 0 of MenACWY control vaccination. The DNA sequence reads TGTGCCATCAGCGGACTTCTAGCGGGAGGTACAGATACGCAGTATTTT. Translated, it gives CAISGLLAGGTDTQYF.